Below are 5 T cell receptor beta chains sequenced from a single sample in a study of beta chain features in type 1 diabetes. The study reverse transcribed the entire isolated RNA, so it sequenced expressed TCRB transcripts. This table comes from immunoSEQ multiplex PCR, and its TCRdb copy is limited to in-frame clones, with some not included. The sample includes 900,000 or so clones, roughly 15% of them seen just once. Specimen: naive CD4+ T cells from blood. These receptor sequences come from a woman under 30 in good health.

The rearrangement joins TRBV18 to TRBJ1-4, with 9 nucleotides matching TRBD1. The CDR3 runs to 16 residues. J gave up 7 bases and V 3 bases, and 9 bases lay outside the gene matches. Germline V gene lookup returns CDR1 KGHSH and CDR2 LQKENI. The CDR3 reads CASSPTTGGLGEKLFF. As DNA, the CDR3 is TGTGCCAGCTCACCGACTACAGGGGGCTTGGGTGAAAAACTGTTTTTT.

V usage is TRBV10-2 and J usage is TRBJ2-1, with TRBD2 identical over 12 bases. This CDR3 spans 13 amino acids. Germline assignment: CDR1 WSHSY and CDR2 SAAADI. Germline trimming cut 8 bases from V and 4 bases from J; bases unmatched to any gene: 0. The CDR3 DNA is TGCGCCAGCGGACTAGCGGGATACAATGAGCAGTTCTTC. This encodes CASGLAGYNEQFF.

This chain connects TRBV25-1 to TRBJ2-7; D call uncertain. V was shortened by 4 bases and J by 2 bases, with 9 bases between the two germline ends. Looked up from germline, CDR1 is MGHDK and CDR2 is SYGVNS. This CDR3 contains 13 residues. Here the CDR3 DNA reads TGTGCCAGCAGTGCGCAGGCCGCCTACGAGCAGTACTTC. This codes for CASSAQAAYEQYF.

There are a few counts of this clone. The rearrangement uses TRBV6-5 and TRBJ1-1; 7 nucleotides agree with TRBD1. The germline V gene encodes CDR1 MNHEY and CDR2 SVGAGI. This CDR3 has 16 residues. With 2 bases clipped from V and 4 bases from J, the junction kept 10 bases outside the gene matches. Written as DNA, the CDR3 is TGTGCCAGCAGTTACGACAGGGCGCCGTGGGGCACTGAAGCTTTCTTT. It yields the protein CASSYDRAPWGTEAFF.

There are a few counts of this clone. The chain uses TRBV2 and TRBJ2-4; D unresolved. The CDR3 consists of 15 residues. CDR1 is SNHLY, CDR2 FYNNEI, per germline. V lost 3 bases to trimming and J lost 0 bases, with 9 bases between them. The DNA of the CDR3 is TGTGCCAGCAGTGAGGCCGCTGTAGCCAAAAACATTCAGTACTTC. Its protein product is CASSEAAVAKNIQYF.